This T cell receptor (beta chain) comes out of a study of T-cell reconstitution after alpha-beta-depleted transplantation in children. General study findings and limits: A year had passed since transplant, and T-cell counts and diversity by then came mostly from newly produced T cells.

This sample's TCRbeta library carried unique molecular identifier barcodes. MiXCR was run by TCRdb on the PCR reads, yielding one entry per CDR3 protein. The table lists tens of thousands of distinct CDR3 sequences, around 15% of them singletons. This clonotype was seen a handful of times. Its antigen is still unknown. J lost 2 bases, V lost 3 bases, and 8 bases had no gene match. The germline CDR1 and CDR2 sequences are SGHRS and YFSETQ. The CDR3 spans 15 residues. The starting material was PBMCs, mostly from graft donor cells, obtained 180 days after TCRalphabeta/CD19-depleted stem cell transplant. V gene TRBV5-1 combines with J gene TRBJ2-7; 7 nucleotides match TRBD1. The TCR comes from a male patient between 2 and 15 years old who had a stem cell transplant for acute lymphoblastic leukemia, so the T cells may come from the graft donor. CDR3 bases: TGCGCCAGCAGCTCCCAGACAGGGTCCCCCTACGAGCAGTACTTC. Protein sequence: CASSSQTGSPYEQYF. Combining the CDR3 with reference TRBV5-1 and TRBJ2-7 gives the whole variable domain KAGVTQTPRYLIKTRGQQVTLSCSPISGHRSVSWYQQTPGQGLQFLFEYFSETQRNKGNFPGRFSGRQFSNSRSEMNVSTLELGDSALYLCASSSQTGSPYEQYFGPGTRLTVT.